The next 20 T cell receptor beta chains were all read from a single sample in a study of blood T cell repertoires in COVID-19 (dated by TCRdb to 2019 to 2021). The library was produced with the immunoSEQ multiplex PCR assay. TCRdb re-hosts the immuneACCESS table, in-frame sequences only. Its copies lack some clones; in the studies checked, an unresolved V gene accounts for under half of them, and the cause for the rest is not known. The sample yields more than 35,000 clones; about nine tenths were counted once. The top ten hold 4.8% of the sample. Sequencing was done on a sample of peripheral blood. The source of these receptors is a human donor in a cohort sampled during active COVID-19.

The rearrangement uses TRBV24-1 and TRBJ2-3; TRBD1 matches 9 bases. Trimming took 4 bases from V and 2 from J; bases not matched to a gene: 6. The CDR3 has 16 amino acids. Germline values: CDR1 KGHDR, CDR2 SFDVKD. The CDR3 here is CATSDPGTGITDTQYF. The DNA for the CDR3 is TGTGCCACCAGTGACCCCGGGACAGGGATCACAGATACGCAGTATTTT.

V is TRBV9 and J is TRBJ2-1, with 13 bases matching TRBD2. Looked up from germline, CDR1 is SGDLS and CDR2 is YYNGEE. This CDR3 spans 16 amino acids. Trimming cost V 4 bases and J 5 bases; bases outside gene matches: 6. The CDR3, as DNA: TGTGCCAGCAGCCCCCAGGGACTAGCGGGGAACAATGAGCAGTTCTTC. Protein: CASSPQGLAGNNEQFF.

The chain joins TRBV5-1 to TRBJ2-1, with TRBD2 matching 11 bases. J gave up 6 bases and V 0 bases, and 5 bases lay outside the gene matches. The germline V gene has CDR1 SGHRS and CDR2 YFSETQ. CDR3 length: 16 residues. The CDR3 protein is CASSLEGLAVSNEQFF. The CDR3 nucleotides read TGCGCCAGCAGCTTGGAGGGACTAGCGGTCAGCAATGAGCAGTTCTTC.

This chain uses TRBV6-5 with TRBJ1-6; D is undetermined. Trimming removed 2 bases at V and 0 bases at J, with 8 bases between. The CDR3 spans 16 residues. Germline V gene data show CDR1 as MNHEY and CDR2 as SVGAGI. CDR3 nucleotide sequence: TGTGCCAGCAGTTACGCGGAAAGCTCCTATAATTCACCCCTCCACTTT. Amino acids: CASSYAESSYNSPLHF.

The gene calls are TRBV18 and TRBJ2-4, with 10 bases fitting TRBD1. The V gene's germline CDR1 is KGHSH and CDR2 LQKENI. This CDR3 contains 15 residues. With V trimmed by 3 bases and J by 7 bases, 6 bases remained unmatched. This chain's CDR3 is CASSPLTGGSNIQYF. CDR3 coding DNA: TGTGCCAGCTCACCGCTGACAGGGGGCTCGAACATTCAGTACTTC.

CDR3 bases: TGTGCCACCAGTGATTCGCCCACTAGCGGGAGGGGCTTCACAGATACGCAGTATTTT. Translated: CATSDSPTSGRGFTDTQYF. The chain combines TRBV24-1 with TRBJ2-3; 13 positions match TRBD2. Per the germline V gene, CDR1 is KGHDR and CDR2 is SFDVKD. CDR3 length: 19 amino acids. V dropped 2 bases and J dropped 2; count of bases not matched to a gene: 9.

The chain joins TRBV10-3 to TRBJ1-2; D gene unclear. The CDR3 has 11 residues. Trimming left V 2 bases short and J 8 bases short, with 6 bases between. In germline, CDR1 is ENHRY, CDR2 SYGVKD. As DNA, the CDR3 is TGTGCCATCAGTGAGCTGAGAGGCTACACCTTC. It encodes CAISELRGYTF.

V usage is TRBV7-3 and J usage is TRBJ1-2, with D perhaps matching TRBD1 (5 bases). CDR3 size: 13 residues. CDR1 and CDR2 from the germline V gene are SGHTA and FQGTGA. Trimming removed 5 bases from V and 4 bases from J, with 11 bases in between. The CDR3 is CASSPGQGYGYTF. Here the CDR3 DNA reads TGTGCCAGCAGCCCCGGACAAGGCTATGGCTACACCTTC.

The rearrangement uses TRBV29-1 and TRBJ2-5; 7 bases are shared with TRBD2. The V segment lost 5 bases and the J segment 0 bases; nucleotides outside the gene matches: 9. The CDR3 loop spans 15 amino acids. Germline lookup yields CDR1 SQVTM and CDR2 ANQGSEA. The CDR3 nucleotides are TGCAGCGTTTCTACGGGGGGAACTTACCAAGAGACCCAGTACTTC. It specifies CSVSTGGTYQETQYF.

This chain links TRBV6-5 with TRBJ1-6; 8 bases match TRBD1. Trimming removed 0 bases from V and 11 bases from J; junction bases left unmatched: 6. Per germline, CDR1 MNHEY and CDR2 SVGAGI. This CDR3 is built from 15 residues. The CDR3 bases are TGTGCCAGCAGTTACTCGCGGACAGGGAGGGCACCCCTCCACTTT. Residues: CASSYSRTGRAPLHF.

This chain uses TRBV2 with TRBJ2-1; 10 bases match TRBD2. The CDR3 has 14 residues. Germline V gene lookup returns CDR1 SNHLY and CDR2 FYNNEI. The V and J ends lost 4 bases and 10 bases, in that order; junction bases with no gene match: 7. The CDR3 loop is CASSGTSGFREQFF. CDR3 bases: TGTGCCAGCAGTGGGACTAGCGGCTTTCGGGAGCAGTTCTTC. The full variable domain, rest sourced from reference TRBV2 and TRBJ2-1, is EPEVTQTPSHQVTQMGQEVILRCVPISNHLYFYWYRQILGQKVEFLVSFYNNEISEKSEIFDDQFSVERPDGSNFTLKIRSTKLEDSAMYFCASSGTSGFREQFFGPGTRLTVL.

This clone was seen a few times. This chain uses TRBV6-1 with TRBJ1-5; the D is unclear. Per germline, CDR1 MNHNS and CDR2 SASEGT. This CDR3 is built from 13 residues. V lost 2 bases and J lost 6, with 8 bases in between. The CDR3 reads CASSESGPQPQHF. In nucleotides, the CDR3 is TGTGCCAGCAGTGAAAGCGGCCCTCAGCCCCAGCATTTT.

The rearrangement joins TRBV9 to TRBJ2-7; 8 bases match TRBD2. CDR1 is SGDLS and CDR2 is YYNGEE in the germline V gene. Trimming at V came to 0 bases and at J to 0 bases, leaving 2 bases not matched to a gene. The CDR3 is 15 residues long. The CDR3 DNA is TGTGCCAGCAGCGTAGACAGCGGGAGCTCCTACGAGCAGTACTTC. Encoded protein: CASSVDSGSSYEQYF.

V and J are TRBV30 and TRBJ1-1; tentative D call: TRBD1 (5 bases). V shed 4 bases and J shed 0 bases, with 12 bases lying between them. The CDR3 contains 14 residues. Germline lookup yields CDR1 GTSNPN and CDR2 SVGIG (reference sequence). Here the CDR3 DNA reads TGTGCCTGGACCATTGCGGGGCTGAACACTGAAGCTTTCTTT. Its protein is CAWTIAGLNTEAFF.

This clone was seen just once. The chain carries TRBV18 and TRBJ2-3, with D possibly matching TRBD1 (6 bases). Trimming shortened V by 3 bases and J by 0 bases, and 7 bases separated the two germline ends. Germline values: CDR1 KGHSH, CDR2 LQKENI. CDR3 size: 14 residues. The CDR3 is CASSPGQSTDTQYF. CDR3 sequence (DNA): TGTGCCAGCTCACCCGGACAGAGCACAGATACGCAGTATTTT.

The chain is built from TRBV2 and TRBJ2-7; D is perhaps TRBD2 (6 bases). V shed 3 bases and J shed 6 bases, with 24 bases lying between them. Germline assignment: CDR1 SNHLY and CDR2 FYNNEI. The CDR3 runs to 17 residues. The CDR3 loop reads CASSDIRRGGTPSEQYF. CDR3 sequence (DNA): TGTGCCAGCAGTGATATACGTCGGGGCGGGACTCCCAGCGAGCAGTACTTC.

This clone was picked up one time. The chain's CDR3 is CASSESGSRAFF. The CDR3 DNA reads as TGCGCCAGCAGTGAGTCTGGGAGTAGAGCTTTCTTT. J is TRBJ1-1 and V is TRBV10-1; D is unresolved. V lost 0 bases and J 10 bases, leaving 9 bases between the germline ends. CDR1 WNHNN and CDR2 SYGVQD come from the germline V gene (reference sequence). The CDR3 loop spans 12 amino acids.

The chain links TRBV3-1 (or the pseudogene TRBV3-2) to TRBJ1-3; tentative D call: TRBD1 (5 bases). Per germline, CDR1 LGHDT and CDR2 YNNKEL (reference sequence). This CDR3 comprises 13 residues. Trimming took 2 bases from V and 10 from J, leaving 12 bases between them. The DNA for the CDR3 is TGTGCCAGCAGCCAACAGGGTGTGGTGACCATATATTTT. This codes for CASSQQGVVTIYF.

CDR3 DNA: TGTGCCTGGGAACCGGGACAGGGGTTGAACACTGAAGCTTTCTTT. Its protein product is CAWEPGQGLNTEAFF. This chain uses TRBV30 with TRBJ1-1, with TRBD1 identical over 10 bases. The CDR3 consists of 15 residues. After removal of 5 bases from V and 0 bases from J, the junction contained 6 bases not matched to a gene. Germline V gene lookup returns CDR1 GTSNPN and CDR2 SVGIG (reference sequence).

V gene TRBV23-1 combines with J gene TRBJ2-1, with 8 bases lining up with TRBD1. TRBV23-1 is assigned to the ORF class and has an uncertain function. The CDR3 runs 17 residues. Unmatched junction bases numbered 8, after V lost 4 bases and J lost 0 bases. This chain's CDR3 is CASSRRQGLPSYNEQFF. In DNA form, the CDR3 reads TGCGCCAGCAGTCGGAGACAGGGGCTACCCTCCTACAATGAGCAGTTCTTC.